The clone carrying this T cell receptor (beta chain) came up once. The source of the sample is a study of blood T cell repertoires in COVID-19. In the study overall: Whether acute or convalescent, the COVID-19 samples came from the United States, Italy and Spain. Sources were T cells, B-cell-depleted T cells, or PBMCs; the material itself was cDNA or gDNA.

Method: immunoSEQ multiplex PCR; TCRdb's copy keeps in-frame clones and lacks some. This table has 270,000 or so clones, 89% appearing once. The CDR3 totals 14 residues. Deletions cut 6 bases from V and 0 bases from J, with 12 bases between. CDR1 and CDR2 (germline): KGHSH, LQKENI. This receptor was taken from a woman between 40 and 50 years old who had recovered from COVID-19. Sequenced material: peripheral blood. The J gene is TRBJ2-7, the V gene TRBV18, with a weak D call TRBD2 (6 bases). The CDR3 spells CASSGDGSSYEQYV. In nucleotides, the CDR3 is TGTGCCAGCTCGGGGGACGGGAGCTCCTACGAGCAGTACGTC.